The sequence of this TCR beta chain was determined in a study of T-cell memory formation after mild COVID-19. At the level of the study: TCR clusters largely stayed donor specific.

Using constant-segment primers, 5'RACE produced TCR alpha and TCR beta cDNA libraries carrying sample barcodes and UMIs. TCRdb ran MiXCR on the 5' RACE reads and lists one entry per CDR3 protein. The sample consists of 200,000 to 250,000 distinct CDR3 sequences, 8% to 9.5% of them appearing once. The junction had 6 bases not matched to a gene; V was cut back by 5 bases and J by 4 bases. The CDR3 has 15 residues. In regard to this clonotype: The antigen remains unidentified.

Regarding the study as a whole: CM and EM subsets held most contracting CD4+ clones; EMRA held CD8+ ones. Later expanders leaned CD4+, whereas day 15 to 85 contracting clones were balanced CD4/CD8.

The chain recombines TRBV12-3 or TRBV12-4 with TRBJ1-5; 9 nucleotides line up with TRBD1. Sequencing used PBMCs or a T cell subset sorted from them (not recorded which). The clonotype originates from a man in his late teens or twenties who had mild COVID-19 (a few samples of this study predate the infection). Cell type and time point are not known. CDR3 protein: CASSIWTGVNQPQHF. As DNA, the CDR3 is TGTGCCAGCAGTATCTGGACAGGGGTTAATCAGCCCCAGCATTTT.